This T cell receptor beta chain was observed in a study of blood T cells in healthy people across ages (dated by TCRdb to 2015 to 2017). With regard to the full study: In model experiments, template switching captured about one uniquely barcoded TCR beta cDNA molecule for every two T cells. The study measured age-related changes in TCR beta repertoire diversity using deep sequencing normalized with unique cDNA molecular identifiers. The donors were split into four age groups: young (average about 15 years), middle-aged (39), aged (62) and long-lived (about 82). Two additional independent replicas of 1 million unique cDNA reads from the same blood draw were analyzed for two donors (one aged 18 to 30 and one aged 80 or older).

What the authors observed across the whole study: The long-lived group showed more naive CD4+ T cells, fewer expanded clones and increased TCR diversity than the aged group, suggesting age selection. Conclusive comparison of naive and antigen-experienced compartments was prevented by the profiling of bulk unsorted PBMCs. Donor CMV infection status was unknown, potentially confounding age-related changes in expanded clonotypes. As age increased, observed TCR beta diversity per million T cells dropped in a roughly linear way, and a significant reduction was already evident by age around 41. There was a strong correlation between observed TCR beta diversity and the percentage of naive T cells measured by flow cytometry. Estimates of total diversity from one million sequenced T cells were regarded as lower bounds and underestimates.

This clonotype was counted ten times or more. Its antigen is currently not known. No quality values exist for individual bases; no much larger clone is one base distant. Library preparation used 5' RACE. Sequencing relied on an Illumina HiSeq 2500. A second PCR of about 7 to 12 cycles was performed with a sample-barcoded 5' primer and a J-beta primer mix. A template-switch 5' adaptor carrying 12 random nucleotides introduced a unique molecular identifier onto each TCR beta cDNA molecule. Each sample yielded at least 3 million CDR3-containing paired-end reads. First-strand cDNA was synthesized from all RNA with the Mint cDNA synthesis kit, primed by a TRBC-specific oligonucleotide. All cDNA was treated with uracil-DNA glycosylase and then went through a first 18-cycle PCR with the universal primers M1SS and BC2_uni_R. Per the authors' processing: Each sample was normalized by randomly selecting 1 million high-quality reads, each carrying a distinct molecular identifier. Instead of being binned into consensus sequences, reads with shared molecular identifiers were discarded. MiTCR, run with a Q25 quality threshold and the strictest error-elimination algorithm, handled CDR3 identification, clonotype clustering and error correction. A nonparametric unseen species model using Euler transformation provided a lower-bound estimate of total TCR beta diversity. TCRdb reanalyzed the raw reads on its own, using fastp at Q25 for trimming and MiXCR for clone calling, and kept in-frame beta chains. Rows matching on CDR3 protein sequence are summarized as one entry with the most common DNA and genes. The V and J calls, along with clone size, are taken from TCRdb and not from the paper's own processing. A total of more than 900,000 distinct CDR3 sequences appear in this sample, almost 30% of them only once. Of the sample, about a tenth is held by the ten largest clones.

From cysteine to phenylalanine, the CDR3 is 12 amino acids long. Of the read, only the CDR3 DNA is kept; its 36 bases are in frame from base 1. CDR1 and CDR2 were assigned from the germline V gene as SGHRS and YFSETQ. Relative to germline, V is 0 bases shorter and J is 7 bases shorter, with 8 bases between their ends. Donors were 35 to 40 systemically healthy Caucasian individuals from Russia aged roughly 6 to 90 years. Roughly 10 milliliters of peripheral blood were collected from each donor into EDTA-treated Vacutainer tubes. Ficoll-Paque density-gradient centrifugation was used to isolate PBMCs, with at least 6.5 million per sample. Trizol reagent was used to extract total RNA from the PBMCs, yielding at least 5.5 micrograms per sample. Naive CD45RAhigh/CD27high T cell percentages were measured by flow cytometry on a PBMC aliquot from every donor. These same records also appear under a second study, on T cells of mothers and their children. Looking at the second paper: Nine systemically healthy Caucasian individuals served as donors, namely three mothers together with their six children. cDNA synthesis used all of the extracted RNA, with approximately 1.4 ug of RNA in each 15 ul reaction. In the second PCR, the M1S primer added sample barcodes and 2-4 random nucleotides. More than 8.5 million TCR beta CDR3 reads were obtained from each mother, and roughly 3 million reads were obtained from each child. In both related and unrelated pairs, thymic selection shapes the output of TCR recombination in a similar way, with inherited differences having only a minor effect. Normalized repertoire overlap was always slightly but never significantly higher in related than unrelated mother-child pairs. Persistent microchimeric T cell clones were not detected, at a sensitivity of about 99 clones per million clonotypes. Deep NGS was used in the study to compare the TCR beta repertoires of mothers and children and to look for features that separate related mother-child pairs from unrelated individuals. Mothers averaged about 40 +/- 4 years of age and children averaged about 10 +/- 4 years. After adapter ligation with NEBNext reagents, the libraries were sequenced on Illumina HiSeq 2000 with 100+100 nt paired-end reads. To prevent cross-contamination, the mother and child libraries were prepared a month apart and were sequenced in separate runs. Each donor had between roughly 450,000 and 2,300,000 distinct TCR beta clonotypes identified. Naive TCR beta clonotypes were estimated from low-frequency clonotypes matched to each donor's FACS-determined naive share, without sorting.

The material sequenced was blood. This sequence uses TRBV5-1 and TRBJ2-7, with no D gene named confidently. This sequence was found in a woman in her thirties or forties in good health. Read as DNA, the sequence is TGCGCCAGCAGCTTGGACCAAAGAGAGCAGTACTTC. Its protein product is CASSLDQREQYF.